This TCR beta chain was sequenced for a study of blood T cells in healthy people across ages. This CDR3 comprises 11 residues. The germline V gene has CDR1 SGHAT and CDR2 FQDESV (reference sequence). V shed 5 bases, J shed 9 bases, and the junction held 0 bases outside the gene matches. A J-beta primer mix and a sample-barcoded 5' primer were used in a second PCR of about 6 to 12 cycles. Using its own MiXCR run on the 5' RACE reads, TCRdb lists one record per CDR3 protein. The sample yields about 780,000 distinct CDR3 sequences, 60% to 80% seen once. The receptor was derived from a man aged 25-40 years in good health. The specimen was blood. The V gene is TRBV11-1, the J gene TRBJ2-3; 9 bases align to TRBD2. The CDR3 coding sequence is TGTGCCAGCAGCGGGACTAGCACGCAGTATTTT. This encodes CASSGTSTQYF.